The entry below gives a single T cell receptor (beta chain) sequence along with its context. As yet, its antigen is unknown. The sample comes from a study of vaccination effects on CD4 cells after COVID-19. Study information: Two convalescent patients were sampled 16 days and one week before vaccination. Every well got a few million PBMC, which were grown with around 11 IU/ml IL-2 and roughly 9.3 ug/ml peptides.

Only in-frame clones appear in the TCRdb table, and some are missing; sequencing was by immunoSEQ multiplex PCR. The table shows approximately 60,000 clones, with about 72% occurring only once. Regarding the study as a whole: Convalescent post-vaccine spike-reactive clones were mostly newly vaccine-induced. No early post-infection timepoints were available in the study, which also included few convalescent patients.

Germline values: CDR1 SNHLY, CDR2 FYNNEI. Trimming left V 8 bases short and J 3 bases short, with 23 bases between. There are 17 residues in the CDR3. Around day 10 of culture, CD4+ T cells were separated out. Sequencing was performed on CD4+ T cells from PBMCs cultured without peptide, taken before COVID-19 vaccination. This clonotype was obtained from a human donor who had a prior SARS-CoV-2 infection. V gene TRBV2 combines with J gene TRBJ1-5; TRBD1 is a possible D gene (5 bases). CDR3 residues: CASGGTGGPSSNQPQHF. In DNA, the CDR3 is TGTGCCAGCGGAGGGACCGGCGGACCTTCTTCCAATCAGCCCCAGCATTTT.